This T cell receptor beta chain stems from a study of T cells after yellow fever vaccination. In the study overall: Any fraction with a low cell number was prepared using SMART-Seq v4 Ultra Low Input. Study-wide points: Of the clonotypes, a small share occurred in both CD4 and CD8 compartments. Most primary-vaccination clones reappeared after the booster (about 95% CD4, approximately 88% CD8).

Researchers made TCR cDNA using 5'RACE template switching, and this step added a universal primer site and UMIs. One entry per CDR3 protein results from TCRdb running MiXCR on the 5' RACE reads. The table shows approximately 510,000 distinct CDR3 sequences, with 20% to 25% occurring only once. For this clonotype: What it recognizes is unknown.

Sample: PBMCs, taken approximately 22 days after the first yellow fever vaccination. The source is a man younger than 35 who received the YFV17D yellow fever vaccine.

The CDR3 DNA reads TGTGCCAGCAGCCAAGACGGGAGGAGTTTTGCAGATACGCAGTATTTT. Translation: CASSQDGRSFADTQYF. This chain uses TRBV3-1 with TRBJ2-3, with 7 bases fitting TRBD2. The CDR3 spans 16 residues. V shed 0 bases, J shed 4 bases, and the junction held 7 bases outside the gene matches. Germline CDR1 LGHDT, CDR2 YNNKEL (reference sequence).